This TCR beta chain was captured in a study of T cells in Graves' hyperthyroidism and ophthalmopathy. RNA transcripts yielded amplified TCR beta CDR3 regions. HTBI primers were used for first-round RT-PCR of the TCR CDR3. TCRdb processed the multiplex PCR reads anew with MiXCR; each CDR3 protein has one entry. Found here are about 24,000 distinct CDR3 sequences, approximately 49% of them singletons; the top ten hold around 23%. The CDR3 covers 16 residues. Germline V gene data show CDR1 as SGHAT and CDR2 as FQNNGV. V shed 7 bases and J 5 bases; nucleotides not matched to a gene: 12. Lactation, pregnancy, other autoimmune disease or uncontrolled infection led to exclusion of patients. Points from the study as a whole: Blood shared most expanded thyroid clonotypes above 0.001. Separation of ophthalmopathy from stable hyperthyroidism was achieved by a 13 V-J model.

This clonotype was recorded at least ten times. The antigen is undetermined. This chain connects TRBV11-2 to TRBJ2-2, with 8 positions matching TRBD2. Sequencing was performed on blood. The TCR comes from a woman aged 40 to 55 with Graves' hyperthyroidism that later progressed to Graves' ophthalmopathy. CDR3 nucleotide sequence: TGTGCCAGCATCCCAGCACAGGGACTAGGGACCGGGGAGCTGTTTTTT. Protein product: CASIPAQGLGTGELFF.